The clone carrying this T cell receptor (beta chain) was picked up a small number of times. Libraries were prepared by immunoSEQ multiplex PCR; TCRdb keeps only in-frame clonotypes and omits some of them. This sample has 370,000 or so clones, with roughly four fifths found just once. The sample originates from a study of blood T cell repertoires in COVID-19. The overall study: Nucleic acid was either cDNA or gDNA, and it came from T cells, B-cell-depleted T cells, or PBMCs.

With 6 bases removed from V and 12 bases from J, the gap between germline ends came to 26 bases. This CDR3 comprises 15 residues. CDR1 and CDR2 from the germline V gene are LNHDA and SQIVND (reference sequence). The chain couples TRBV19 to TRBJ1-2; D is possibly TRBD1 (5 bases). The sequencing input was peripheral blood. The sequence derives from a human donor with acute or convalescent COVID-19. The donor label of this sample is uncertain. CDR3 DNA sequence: TGTGCCAGTAGGGACCTCGGCACAGGCAAGTGGGGAAACACCTTC. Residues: CASRDLGTGKWGNTF.